This section outlines one T cell receptor beta chain sequence together with its context. The table lists this clone with a count of one. What this receptor recognizes is not known. The sample holds no much larger clone one base away, and base qualities are not on file. Based on the germline V gene, the CDR1 and CDR2 sequences are MGHRA and YSYEKL. There are 15 amino acids in the CDR3, from cysteine to phenylalanine inclusive. The entry retains the CDR3 DNA only, 45 bases that are in frame from base 1. V is pared back by 0 bases and J by 2 bases, with 9 bases lying between the germline termini. Genomic DNA was isolated from the sorted cells so that the TCRbeta CDR3 region could be sequenced. TCRbeta CDR3 regions were sequenced using the immunoSEQ Assay. Here the immuneACCESS table is served through TCRdb, limited to in-frame sequences with V and J called. Missing clones are a known gap in these copies; in checked studies unresolved V genes cover under half, and the rest lacks a known reason. Across this sample there are about 64,000 clones, with roughly 89% seen only once. The ten largest clones add up to 0.76% of the sample.

These data are taken from a study of OX40 agonist ivuxolimab in advanced cancers. The study in broad terms: Ivuxolimab was a fully human IgG2 agonistic monoclonal antibody targeting the costimulatory receptor OX40 (CD134). Intravenous ivuxolimab was administered to patients every 2 weeks at six dose levels: 0.01, 0.1, 0.3, 1.5, 3 and 10 mg/kg. Of the 50 or so patients in dose escalation, 19 had hepatocellular carcinoma, some 15 had melanoma, 9 had renal cell carcinoma and 9 had head and neck cancer. In the dose-escalation cohort, 82.7% of patients were male, and the mean age was approximately 55 years, with a range of 23 to 79. Prior anti-PD-1, anti-PD-L1 or anti-CTLA-4 therapy was permitted, and approximately 39% of dose-escalation patients had received checkpoint inhibitors. Partial responses occurred in three dose-escalation patients: two with cutaneous melanoma and one with hepatocellular carcinoma. Peripheral TCRbeta sequencing aimed to test whether ivuxolimab altered TCR sequence diversity and caused clonal T-cell expansion. The monotherapy dose-escalation portion (N = 52 patients) of the phase I ivuxolimab trial is reported in the paper. The full study reports these points: Low levels of normalized T-cell clonal expansion were also seen in some patients who did not respond. Partial responders in the 0.1-3.0 mg/kg groups had among the lowest normalized peripheral clonal expansion, especially among CD8+ T cells. Clonal expansion of both CD4+ and CD8+ blood T cells was observed from baseline to week 6 at doses 0.1 to 3.0 mg/kg. The antigen specificity of the clonally expanded peripheral T cells was not determined. After ivuxolimab, CD8+ T cells had more expanded clones than CD4+ T cells on average.

The trial excluded patients who had a history of autoimmune disease or were on systemic immunosuppression. Peripheral blood for TCR sequencing was drawn from every dose cohort at baseline, at cycle 4 day 1 and at cycle 7 day 1. Samples came from an open-label, multicenter, first-in-human phase I dose-escalation trial of ivuxolimab. The trial enrolled adults with locally advanced or metastatic head and neck squamous cell, hepatocellular, melanoma or renal cell carcinoma. Before TCR sequencing, CD4+ T cells and CD8+ T cells from peripheral blood were sorted into separate populations. In this chain, TRBV4-1 is recombined with TRBJ2-3; D gene: possibly TRBD2, on 7 matching bases. The sequence derives from an adult with an advanced solid tumor such as melanoma, head and neck, liver or kidney cancer. This material consisted of CD4+ or CD8+ T cells sorted from blood, taken in a trial of the OX40 agonist ivuxolimab. The CDR3 protein sequence reads: CASSQDRGATDTQYF. The nucleotides are TGCGCCAGCAGCCAAGACCGGGGGGCCACAGATACGCAGTATTTT.